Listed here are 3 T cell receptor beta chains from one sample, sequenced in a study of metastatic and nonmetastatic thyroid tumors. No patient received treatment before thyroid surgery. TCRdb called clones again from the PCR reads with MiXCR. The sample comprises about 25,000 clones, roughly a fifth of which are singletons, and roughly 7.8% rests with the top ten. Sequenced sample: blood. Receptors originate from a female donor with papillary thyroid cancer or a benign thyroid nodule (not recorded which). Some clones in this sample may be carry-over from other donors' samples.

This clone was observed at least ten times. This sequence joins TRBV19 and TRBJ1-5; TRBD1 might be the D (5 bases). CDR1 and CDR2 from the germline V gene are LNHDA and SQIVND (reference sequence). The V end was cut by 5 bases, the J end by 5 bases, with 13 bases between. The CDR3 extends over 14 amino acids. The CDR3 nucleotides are TGTGCCAGTAGTCCCCCGACAGTTTATCAGCCCCAGCATTTT. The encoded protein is CASSPPTVYQPQHF.

This CDR3 is CASSPTGADTGELFF. CDR3 coding DNA: TGTGCCAGCTCACCAACAGGGGCAGACACCGGGGAGCTGTTTTTT. The chain couples TRBV18 to TRBJ2-2; 7 bases are a match to TRBD1. This CDR3 contains 15 residues. V dropped 2 bases and J dropped 3; count of bases not matched to a gene: 3. The germline CDR1 and CDR2 sequences are KGHSH and LQKENI.

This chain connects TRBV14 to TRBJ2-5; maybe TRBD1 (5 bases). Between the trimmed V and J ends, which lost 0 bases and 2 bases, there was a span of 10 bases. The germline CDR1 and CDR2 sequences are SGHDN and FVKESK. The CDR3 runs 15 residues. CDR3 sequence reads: CASSQDRVGQETQYF. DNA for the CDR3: TGTGCCAGCAGCCAAGACAGGGTTGGGCAAGAGACCCAGTACTTC.